Detailed here is one TCR beta chain. Its antigen is still unknown. This specimen includes other DNA sequences encoding the same CDR3. The sample is drawn from a study of OX40 agonist ivuxolimab in advanced cancers. In the study overall: Patients got intravenous ivuxolimab at 0.01 to 10 mg/kg every 2 weeks. Notes on the study in general: Expanded peripheral T-cell antigen specificity went undetermined. Researchers report that CD8+ T cells had, on average, more expanded clones than CD4+.

The investigators sampled blood at baseline, at cycle 4 day 1, and at cycle 7 day 1. Germline lookup yields CDR1 LGHNT and CDR2 FRNRAP. The CDR3 runs 17 residues. Germline trimming cut 5 bases from V and 1 base from J; bases unmatched to any gene: 6. Only in-frame clones appear in the TCRdb table, and some are missing; sequencing was by immunoSEQ multiplex PCR. This table has nearly 110,000 clones, roughly 90% appearing once. The origin of this receptor is an adult with an advanced solid tumor such as melanoma, head and neck, liver or kidney cancer. The chain recombines TRBV12-5 with TRBJ2-2, with 11 positions matching TRBD2. Sequencing was performed on CD4+ or CD8+ T cells sorted from blood, taken in a trial of the OX40 agonist ivuxolimab. In DNA form, the CDR3 reads TGTGCTAGTGGTCGAACTACTAGCGGGAGGAACACCGGGGAGCTGTTTTTT. Residues: CASGRTTSGRNTGELFF.